This TCR beta chain comes out of a study of neurological immune-mediated disorders. Study-wide results and caveats: No CDR3 amino acid sequences recurred among expanded clones across subjects, suggesting private repertoires in all groups. Multiple sclerosis was found to have the least TCR clonal expansion, below healthy controls, and HTLV-1-associated myelopathy the most.

This clonotype was picked up many times. Antigen specificity is unknown. V dropped 0 bases and J dropped 5 bases, with 14 bases sitting between them. Germline V gives CDR1 SGHRS, CDR2 YFSETQ. CDR3 length: 15 amino acids. cDNA was made by 5'RACE with 10-nucleotide random UMIs. TCRdb reanalysed the 5' RACE reads using MiXCR and keeps one entry per CDR3 protein. The repertoire includes about 30,000 distinct CDR3 sequences, approximately 5.4% of them detected once, and roughly 1.9% sits in the top ten. This TCR was sampled from a woman aged 45-65 years in good health. The V gene is TRBV5-1, the J gene TRBJ1-1, with D possibly being TRBD1 (6 bases). Sequenced sample: CD4+ T cells from blood. The CDR3 reads CASSLEGGRHTEAFF. The CDR3 DNA is TGCGCCAGCAGCTTGGAAGGGGGGAGACATACTGAAGCTTTCTTT.